These 26 T cell receptor beta chains originate from one sample sequenced in a study of CD8 T cells in ankylosing spondylitis. Study-wide findings and caveats: Ankylosing spondylitis blood appeared to carry a characteristic TCR beta motif of seven to nine highly homologous variants.

Antigen specificity for these receptors is unknown. TCRdb ran MiXCR on the 5' RACE reads and lists one entry per CDR3 protein. Here the sample spans over 200,000 distinct CDR3 sequences, around 16% being singletons. The specimen sequenced was blood, either unsorted or a sorted T cell fraction (not recorded which). Receptors originate from a male donor with ankylosing spondylitis.

This clonotype was observed many times. The chain links TRBV28 to TRBJ2-1; possible D gene TRBD2, 5 bases. Germline CDR1 and CDR2: MDHEN and SYDVKM. V shed 3 bases and J shed 6 bases, with 15 bases lying between them. The CDR3 totals 15 residues. CDR3: CASSFAVEGFNEQFF. DNA of the CDR3: TGTGCCAGCAGTTTCGCCGTAGAGGGTTTCAATGAGCAGTTCTTC.

This clonotype was seen a few times. The chain joins TRBV27 to TRBJ1-2, with D maybe TRBD1 (6 bases). CDR1 is MNHEY, CDR2 SMNVEV, per germline (reference sequence). V gave up 9 bases and J gave up 7 bases, with 21 bases separating them. CDR3 length: 14 amino acids. In nucleotides, the CDR3 is TGTGCCAGACAGGGCGGTCATACCAATTGTGGCTACACCTTC. This gives the protein CARQGGHTNCGYTF.

The CDR3 loop reads CASSQDLGGSIEQFF. CDR3 DNA: TGCGCCAGCAGCCAAGATCTTGGCGGGAGCATAGAGCAGTTCTTC. The V and J genes are TRBV4-3 and TRBJ2-1; 7 positions agree with TRBD2. This CDR3 comprises 15 residues. The germline V gene has CDR1 LGHNA and CDR2 YSLEER. Losses at the gene ends were 0 bases for V and 10 bases for J; bases not matched to a gene: 9.

In its sample, this clonotype was seen a few times. The chain links TRBV7-9 to TRBJ2-3; TRBD2 aligns across 10 bases. The germline CDR1 and CDR2 sequences are SEHNR and FQNEAQ (reference sequence). The V and J ends lost 5 bases and 4 bases, in that order; junction bases with no gene match: 9. The CDR3 runs 16 residues. CDR3 amino acids: CASSQGLAAMADTQYF. CDR3 nucleotide sequence: TGTGCCAGCAGCCAAGGACTAGCGGCGATGGCAGATACGCAGTATTTT.

The chain couples TRBV28 to TRBJ1-2; D remains ambiguous. Deletions cut 1 base from V and 4 bases from J, with 16 bases between. CDR3 length equals 16 residues. Germline lookup yields CDR1 MDHEN and CDR2 SYDVKM. For the CDR3, the DNA is TGTGCCAGCAGTTTATCCCTACTTGCCTTGACCTATGGCTACACCTTC. Its protein is CASSLSLLALTYGYTF.

The chain is built from TRBV12-3 or TRBV12-4 and TRBJ2-5; tentatively, D is TRBD1 (6 bases). This CDR3 spans 16 amino acids. Trimming removed 6 bases from V and 4 bases from J, with 21 bases in between. In nucleotides, the CDR3 is TGTGCCAGCAGGTTGGGCCAGGCAGGGGTTAGAGAGACCCAGTACTTC. Encoded protein: CASRLGQAGVRETQYF.

In this sample, this clonotype turned up a few times. The rearrangement joins TRBV5-1 to TRBJ1-2; D not resolved. Trimming shortened V by 6 bases and J by 7 bases, and 16 bases separated the two germline ends. The CDR3 contains 13 residues. CDR1 is SGHRS and CDR2 is YFSETQ in the germline V gene. The CDR3 region is CASTSPPGGGYTF. The DNA of the CDR3 is TGCGCCAGCACCTCCCCCCCGGGAGGTGGCTACACCTTC.

This clonotype appeared a few times. The V call is TRBV6-2 or TRBV6-3, the J call TRBJ2-7; 7 nucleotides match TRBD1. Germline CDR1 is MNHEY and CDR2 is SVGEGT. This CDR3 contains 12 residues. V was clipped by 7 bases and J by 5 bases; unmatched bases: 5. The CDR3 sequence: CASTAGQDEQYF. In DNA form, the CDR3 reads TGTGCCAGCACCGCCGGACAGGACGAGCAGTACTTC.

This chain joins TRBV3-1 and TRBJ2-7; 11 bases are shared with TRBD2. After removal of 4 bases from V and 3 bases from J, the junction contained 5 bases not matched to a gene. Germline loops: CDR1 LGHDT, CDR2 YNNKEL (reference sequence). The CDR3 has 15 amino acids. The CDR3 nucleotides read TGTGCCAGCAGCCCACTAGCGGGAGCCTACTACGAGCAGTACTTC. It encodes CASSPLAGAYYEQYF.

This sequence joins TRBV12-3 or TRBV12-4 and TRBJ2-7; D perhaps matches TRBD1 (6 bases). V lost 2 bases to trimming and J lost 3 bases, with 11 bases between them. The CDR3 is 14 amino acids. This chain's CDR3 is CASSLSTGFYEQYF. Written as DNA, the CDR3 is TGTGCCAGCAGTTTAAGTACAGGGTTCTACGAGCAGTACTTC.

This clonotype was recorded a few times. This chain links TRBV5-1 with TRBJ2-5; the D gene could be TRBD1 or TRBD2 (6 bases each). The CDR3 has 14 amino acids. CDR1 and CDR2 from the germline V gene are SGHRS and YFSETQ. V was cut by 0 bases and J by 4 bases, with 10 bases left in between. Here the CDR3 DNA reads TGCGCCAGCAGCTTGGAGGGGGGTTTAGAGACCCAGTACTTC. Translated, it gives CASSLEGGLETQYF.

The J gene is TRBJ2-1, the V gene TRBV12-3 or TRBV12-4; 10 nucleotides match TRBD1. V gave up 4 bases and J gave up 5 bases; unmatched junction bases: 14. CDR3 length: 18 amino acids. DNA of the CDR3: TGTGCCAGCAGTTCGCTATTTACCGGGACAGGGGACAACAATGAGCAGTTCTTC. Translated, it gives CASSSLFTGTGDNNEQFF.

The chain links TRBV27 to TRBJ1-1, with D maybe TRBD1 (6 bases). The CDR3 covers 16 residues. Germline V gives CDR1 MNHEY, CDR2 SMNVEV (reference sequence). V was trimmed by 1 base and J by 2 bases, leaving 14 bases between them. In nucleotides, the CDR3 is TGTGCCAGCAGTTTATTTCTCCCAGGGGTAAACACTGAAGCTTTCTTT. It yields the protein CASSLFLPGVNTEAFF.

The chain couples TRBV6-6 to TRBJ1-1; D gene ambiguous. V was cut by 4 bases and J by 4 bases, with 10 bases left in between. The germline V gene has CDR1 MNHNY and CDR2 SVGAGI (reference sequence). CDR3 length: 13 residues. In nucleotides, the CDR3 is TGTGCCAGCAGTTTGCCGGATAGCACTGAAGCTTTCTTT. This translates into CASSLPDSTEAFF.

This clonotype showed up just a few times. This rearrangement joins TRBV4-1 to TRBJ2-3; D is uncertain. The V end lost 5 bases, the J end lost 2 bases, and 8 bases lay between the germline ends. The germline V gene has CDR1 MGHRA and CDR2 YSYEKL. The CDR3 runs to 13 residues. The CDR3 is CASSSAVTDTQYF. In DNA, the CDR3 is TGCGCCAGCAGCTCGGCAGTCACAGATACGCAGTATTTT.

In nucleotides, the CDR3 is TGTGCCAGCACCCCCGGGGACACTGAAGCTTTCTTT. This translates into CASTPGDTEAFF. The V and J genes are TRBV12-3 or TRBV12-4 and TRBJ1-1; the D is unclear. V lost 7 bases and J lost 3, with 9 bases in between. This CDR3 is 12 amino acids long.

This clonotype was counted at least ten times. The chain couples TRBV5-1 to TRBJ2-1; D gene uncertain. V was cut by 1 base and J by 1 base, with 9 bases left in between. The CDR3 length is 15 residues. Germline V gives CDR1 SGHRS, CDR2 YFSETQ. The CDR3 sequence is CASSLYGDSYNEQFF. Written as DNA, the CDR3 is TGCGCCAGCAGCTTGTATGGAGATTCCTACAATGAGCAGTTCTTC. Supplemented by reference TRBV5-1 and TRBJ2-1, the full variable domain reads KAGVTQTPRYLIKTRGQQVTLSCSPISGHRSVSWYQQTPGQGLQFLFEYFSETQRNKGNFPGRFSGRQFSNSRSEMNVSTLELGDSALYLCASSLYGDSYNEQFFGPGTRLTVL.

This clonotype showed up many times. The chain employs TRBV4-2 and TRBJ2-7, with 12 bases lining up with TRBD2. The germline V gene has CDR1 LGHNA and CDR2 YNFKEQ. The CDR3 has 16 residues. The J segment lost 2 bases and the V segment lost 4 bases, leaving 6 bases of the junction unmatched. The CDR3 loop reads CASSPYTSGGPYEQYF. The CDR3 DNA sequence: TGTGCCAGCAGCCCCTATACTAGCGGGGGGCCCTACGAGCAGTACTTC.

Only a few counts were recorded for this clonotype. The rearrangement joins TRBV27 to TRBJ2-3, with D possibly being TRBD2 (6 bases). Germline V CDR1 and CDR2: MNHEY, SMNVEV (reference sequence). The CDR3 is 16 amino acids. Deletions cut 4 bases from V and 2 bases from J, with 16 bases between. CDR3 nucleotide sequence: TGTGCCAGCAGTTCGTGGGACTGGCGAAACACAGATACGCAGTATTTT. Translation gives CASSSWDWRNTDTQYF.

This clonotype was detected a few times. The chain links TRBV4-1 to TRBJ2-2, with TRBD1 matching over 8 bases. Germline lookup yields CDR1 MGHRA and CDR2 YSYEKL. V gave up 3 bases and J gave up 6 bases; unmatched junction bases: 12. This CDR3 region has 17 residues. CDR3 DNA sequence: TGCGCCAGCAGCCATAGACAGGGGCCAGCGTTGCCCGGGGAGCTGTTTTTT. It yields the protein CASSHRQGPALPGELFF.

In this sample, this clonotype turned up a few times. This chain links TRBV4-1 with TRBJ2-1; D is possibly TRBD1 (5 bases). Trimming left V 0 bases short and J 9 bases short, with 15 bases between. Germline V gene lookup returns CDR1 MGHRA and CDR2 YSYEKL. The CDR3 sequence is 15 residues long. The CDR3: CASSQDRAAQGEQFF. DNA of the CDR3: TGCGCCAGCAGCCAAGATCGGGCGGCGCAGGGTGAGCAGTTCTTC.

The chain combines TRBV6-1 with TRBJ1-2; TRBD1 matches 7 bases. Germline V CDR1 and CDR2: MNHNS, SASEGT. The CDR3 is made up of 13 amino acids. J lost 4 bases, V lost 8 bases, and 7 bases had no gene match. CDR3: CASWTGGLYGYTF. DNA of the CDR3: TGTGCCAGCTGGACAGGAGGACTCTATGGCTACACCTTC.

The rearrangement uses TRBV11-2 and TRBJ1-4, with D possibly matching TRBD1 (5 bases). The CDR3 totals 14 residues. CDR1 and CDR2 from the germline V gene are SGHAT and FQNNGV. V lost 5 bases to trimming and J lost 6 bases, with 13 bases between them. The CDR3 region has the DNA TGTGCCAGCAGCCCAGGGTCGGGGGATGAAAAACTGTTTTTT. It yields the protein CASSPGSGDEKLFF.

This chain links TRBV5-1 with TRBJ2-2; D could derive from TRBD1 or TRBD2 (7 bases each). This CDR3 comprises 17 residues. Between the trimmed V and J ends, which lost 5 bases and 2 bases, there was a span of 19 bases. From germline, CDR1 is SGHRS and CDR2 YFSETQ. CDR3 sequence: CASSSPGGTDNTGELFF. The DNA for the CDR3 is TGCGCCAGCAGTTCTCCCGGGGGGACAGACAACACCGGGGAGCTGTTTTTT.

Points on this clonotype: A much more abundant neighbour one base away suggests this may be a read error. The chain uses TRBV29-1 and TRBJ2-7; weak D call: TRBD1 (6 bases). The CDR3 spans 12 residues. Germline V gene lookup returns CDR1 SQVTM and CDR2 ANQGSEA. Between the trimmed V and J ends, which lost 8 bases and 4 bases, there was a span of 15 bases. The CDR3 here is CSFVVGGYEQYF. CDR3 coding DNA: TGCAGCTTTGTTGTAGGGGGTTACGAGCAGTACTTC.

This clonotype was seen more than once but under ten times. This chain links TRBV11-2 with TRBJ1-2, with TRBD1 matching over 9 bases. CDR3 size: 14 residues. Looked up from germline, CDR1 is SGHAT and CDR2 is FQNNGV. V dropped 5 bases and J dropped 8; count of bases not matched to a gene: 9. CDR3 protein: CASSTGTGLLGYTF. The DNA of the CDR3 is TGTGCCAGCAGCACCGGGACAGGGTTGTTGGGCTACACCTTC.